This T cell receptor (beta chain) derives from a study of response to subunit inactivated influenza vaccine (dated by TCRdb to the late 2010s). With respect to the entire study: To follow how T cells responded to a trivalent subunit inactivated influenza vaccine, the researchers relied on deep quantitative profiling of the T cell receptor repertoire. Overall study results and their limits: It was suggested by the authors that each seasonal influenza vaccination may recruit only a limited number of new T cells.

Taken with the paper, the label for time point translates to: approximately 40 days after influenza vaccine administration. Relative to germline, V is 2 bases shorter and J is 3 bases shorter, with 8 bases between their ends. The CDR3 covers 14 residues, taking in both the cysteine and the phenylalanine. Of the read, only the CDR3 DNA is kept; its 42 bases are in frame from base 1. The germline V gene sets CDR1 to MNHEY and CDR2 to SVGEGT. Libraries were made using RT-PCR. The reads were generated on an Illumina HiSeq 2500. TCRdb applied fastp at Q25 and MiXCR to the public reads, then kept only in-frame beta chains. Each entry merges the rows of one CDR3 protein and shows their most common DNA and genes. This sample is represented by about 520,000 distinct CDR3 sequences; over 9.5% of them were singletons. Jointly, the top ten make up approximately 12% of the sample. As regards this clonotype: The clone's antigen remains unknown. It has no much larger one-base neighbor in the sample; base qualities were not kept.

The origin of this receptor is a man over 45 who received an inactivated influenza vaccine. Donor details come from another sample of the same person, matched by shared clones. The V and J genes are TRBV6-2 or TRBV6-3 and TRBJ2-1; no D gene can be assigned with confidence. The sample here was PBMCs from blood, taken 45 days after vaccination. The CDR3 loop reads CASSYKRVYNEQFF. The DNA sequence is as follows: TGTGCCAGCAGTTACAAACGGGTCTACAATGAGCAGTTCTTC.